This TCR beta chain was sequenced for a study of blood T cell repertoires in COVID-19. In the study overall: Samples taken during acute and convalescent COVID-19 were collected in the United States, Italy and Spain. The analysed material was cDNA or gDNA that came from T cells, B-cell-depleted T cells, or PBMCs.

Original handling: Estimates of nucleated cell counts were drawn from the amplification of reference gene primers. Sequencing was performed with immunoSEQ multiplex PCR; in TCRdb, only in-frame clones are kept and a portion is missing. Clone size and V and J calls were adopted from that table, with D and trimming inferred from the DNA. The table lists approximately 300,000 clones, about 90% of them singletons, with roughly 2.3% in the top ten. This CDR3 contains 15 residues. Germline V gives CDR1 LGHDT, CDR2 YNNKEL (reference sequence). The junction had 6 bases not matched to a gene; V was cut back by 3 bases and J by 5 bases.

Sample: peripheral blood. V is TRBV3-1 (or the pseudogene TRBV3-2) and J is TRBJ1-2, with 10 bases matching TRBD1. The receptor was isolated from a man between 18 and 29 years old with active or convalescent COVID-19. The CDR3 coding sequence is TGTGCCAGCAGCCACCAGGACAGGGGGGATTATGGCTACACCTTC. Protein sequence: CASSHQDRGDYGYTF.